The 23 T cell receptor beta chains presented below share a single source sample, sequenced in a study of T cells in Graves' hyperthyroidism and ophthalmopathy. The TCR beta CDR3 regions underwent amplification using RNA transcripts as the source. In the first-round RT-PCR of the TCR CDR3, the HTBI primer set was used. Each CDR3 protein gets one entry after TCRdb re-called the multiplex PCR reads with MiXCR. The table records some 400,000 distinct CDR3 sequences, approximately 13% of them present only once. The sample comprised blood. Receptor source: a man in his thirties or forties with Graves' hyperthyroidism that later progressed to Graves' ophthalmopathy.

V usage is TRBV4-1 and J usage is TRBJ2-3; 7 positions match TRBD1. The CDR3 is made up of 16 amino acids. Germline V gene sequence: CDR1 MGHRA, CDR2 YSYEKL. J lost 3 bases, V lost 3 bases, and 9 bases had no gene match. The CDR3 bases are TGCGCCAGCAGCCAGGGGGTCAACAGGGGTACAGATACGCAGTATTTT. Amino acid sequence: CASSQGVNRGTDTQYF.

This clonotype was counted a few times. For the CDR3, the DNA is TGTGCCAGCACCCCGTTGTGGCAGGGGTACTACGAGCAGTACTTC. This encodes CASTPLWQGYYEQYF. The V call is TRBV12-3 or TRBV12-4, the J call TRBJ2-7; the D gene is possibly TRBD1 (6 bases). Trimming left V 7 bases short and J 3 bases short, with 19 bases between. CDR3 length: 15 residues.

The rearrangement uses TRBV24-1 and TRBJ2-2, with D unclear. The V end lost 1 base, the J end lost 7 bases, and 9 bases lay between the germline ends. Per germline, CDR1 KGHDR and CDR2 SFDVKD. This CDR3 contains 14 residues. The CDR3 bases are TGTGCCACCAGTGATTTTCAGGAAAACGGGGAGCTGTTTTTT. Protein product: CATSDFQENGELFF.

The chain joins TRBV4-1 to TRBJ1-2, with D maybe TRBD1 (5 bases). CDR3 size: 15 residues. CDR1 is MGHRA, CDR2 YSYEKL, per germline. V was shortened by 4 bases and J by 5 bases, with 17 bases between the two germline ends. CDR3 nucleotides: TGCGCCAGCAGCCCGTCCCAGGGCGGAAAATATGGCTACACCTTC. Its protein product is CASSPSQGGKYGYTF.

In its sample, this clonotype was seen many times. The V call is TRBV7-2, the J call TRBJ2-5, with 7 bases aligning to TRBD2. Per the germline V gene, CDR1 is SGHTA and CDR2 is FQGNSA. After removal of 3 bases from V and 1 base from J, the junction contained 8 bases not matched to a gene. The CDR3 contains 16 residues. The CDR3 spells CASSFLTSRIQETQYF. In DNA form, the CDR3 reads TGTGCCAGCAGCTTCTTGACTAGCAGGATCCAAGAGACCCAGTACTTC. The complete variable domain, with remaining parts taken from reference TRBV7-2 and TRBJ2-5, reads GAGVSQSPSNKVTEKGKDVELRCDPISGHTALYWYRQSLGQGLEFLIYFQGNSAPDKSGLPSDRFSAERTGGSVSTLTIQRTQQEDSAVYLCASSFLTSRIQETQYFGPGTRLLVL.

This clonotype was seen at least ten times. The chain joins TRBV5-1 to TRBJ1-5; D is ambiguous. From germline, CDR1 is SGHRS and CDR2 YFSETQ. Trimming left V 0 bases short and J 5 bases short, with 6 bases between. The CDR3 runs to 13 residues. The chain's CDR3 is CASSLEVDQPQHF. The CDR3 DNA reads TGCGCCAGCAGCTTGGAAGTTGATCAGCCCCAGCATTTT.

V gene TRBV27 combines with J gene TRBJ2-3; 8 bases line up with TRBD2. Germline V CDR1 and CDR2: MNHEY, SMNVEV (reference sequence). V shed 6 bases, J shed 1 base, and the junction held 3 bases outside the gene matches. This CDR3 contains 14 residues. CDR3 amino acids: CASRGLAGTDTQYF. DNA for the CDR3: TGTGCCAGCAGAGGACTAGCAGGCACAGATACGCAGTATTTT.

The chain has TRBV20-1 and TRBJ1-1; TRBD1 is a possible D gene (5 bases). V lost 6 bases and J lost 2, with 16 bases in between. This CDR3 has 14 residues. CDR1 and CDR2 from the germline V gene are DFQATT and SNEGSKA (reference sequence). CDR3 protein: CSALSGSSNTEAFF. The CDR3 DNA follows: TGCAGTGCCCTCTCAGGGTCTTCCAACACTGAAGCTTTCTTT.

This clonotype was picked up a small number of times. The V call is TRBV7-6, the J call TRBJ1-2; 9 positions match TRBD1. The V gene end was trimmed by 3 bases and the J gene end by 5 bases; junction bases not matched to a gene: 7. Germline CDR1 is SGHVS and CDR2 is FNYEAQ. The CDR3 totals 15 residues. CDR3 nucleotide sequence: TGTGCCAGCAGCTTGCGGGACAGGGTGGAGTATGGCTACACCTTC. It yields the protein CASSLRDRVEYGYTF.

This clonotype was observed at least ten times. The chain combines TRBV12-3 or TRBV12-4 with TRBJ2-1, with 10 bases aligning to TRBD2. The CDR3 contains 13 residues. V was clipped by 8 bases and J by 8 bases; unmatched bases: 6. The CDR3 region has the DNA TGTGCCAGCGCTTCTAGCGGGGGATATGAGCAGTTCTTC. Encoded protein: CASASSGGYEQFF.

This clonotype showed up many times. J is TRBJ1-3 and V is TRBV28; the D is unclear. The V end lost 2 bases, the J end lost 4 bases, and 6 bases lay between the germline ends. The CDR3 length is 13 residues. CDR1 is MDHEN, CDR2 SYDVKM, per germline. The CDR3 bases are TGTGCCAGCAGTTTAAATACCGGAAACACCATATATTTT. It encodes CASSLNTGNTIYF.

This clonotype was recorded a few times. The germline gene is not matched at one end of the junction; a read error may be the cause. The chain employs TRBV9 and TRBJ2-3; possible D gene TRBD2, 7 bases. The CDR3 loop spans 14 amino acids. Germline values: CDR1 SGDLS, CDR2 YYNGEE. The CDR3, as DNA: TGTGCCACCAGCTGGGGGGGCGACACAGATACGCAGTATTTT. It codes for CATSWGGDTDTQYF.

The chain combines TRBV29-1 with TRBJ2-7; D not certain. The germline V and J ends were trimmed by 7 bases and 4 bases, with 11 bases remaining between them. The CDR3 contains 11 residues. CDR1 and CDR2 (germline): SQVTM, ANQGSEA. DNA for the CDR3: TGCAGCGCCGGGCACCCGTACGAGCAGTACTTC. Its translation is CSAGHPYEQYF.

The rearrangement links TRBV7-8 to TRBJ2-2; D might be TRBD2 (7 bases). This CDR3 contains 16 residues. Trimming stripped 0 bases from V and 4 bases from J, with 12 bases between. The germline V gene encodes CDR1 SGHVS and CDR2 FQNEAQ. The CDR3 DNA reads as TGTGCCAGCAGCTTAGCGGGGGGGCTTCGCACCGGGGAGCTGTTTTTT. Encoded protein: CASSLAGGLRTGELFF.

This clonotype was counted at least ten times. This chain joins TRBV27 and TRBJ2-1; 14 bases fit TRBD2. Germline V lookup: CDR1 MNHEY, CDR2 SMNVEV (reference sequence). The CDR3 runs to 16 residues. V was pared by 4 bases and J by 9 bases, with 8 bases of the junction left unmatched. In nucleotides, the CDR3 is TGTGCCAGCAGTTCAGGGACTAGCGGGGGATATACTGAGCAGTTCTTC. The encoded protein is CASSSGTSGGYTEQFF.

The chain combines TRBV20-1 with TRBJ2-3; D may match TRBD1 or TRBD2 (6 bases each). The V and J ends lost 3 bases and 5 bases respectively, with 12 bases between them. The CDR3 extends over 13 amino acids. Germline V gives CDR1 DFQATT, CDR2 SNEGSKA (reference sequence). CDR3 in DNA: TGCAGTGCTAGGGGGGGCCAGGGAGATACGCAGTATTTT. As protein: CSARGGQGDTQYF.

This clonotype was counted only a few times. V is TRBV6-1 and J is TRBJ2-3; D may be TRBD1 (6 bases). V lost 6 bases and J lost 0, with 16 bases in between. Germline lookup yields CDR1 MNHNS and CDR2 SASEGT. The CDR3 is 16 residues long. The CDR3 loop is CASSLNRAISTDTQYF. The CDR3 nucleotides are TGTGCCAGCAGCCTGAACAGGGCTATTAGCACAGATACGCAGTATTTT.

This clonotype has a count of ten or more. The genes are TRBV7-3 and TRBJ1-1; D is undetermined. Trimming took 5 bases from V and 3 from J, leaving 10 bases between them. This CDR3 is built from 13 residues. Germline V gene lookup returns CDR1 SGHTA and CDR2 FQGTGA. The CDR3 is CASSPGLDTEAFF. The CDR3, as DNA: TGTGCCAGCAGCCCTGGCCTGGACACTGAAGCTTTCTTT.

This clonotype was seen more than once but under ten times. V and J are TRBV6-2 or TRBV6-3 and TRBJ1-1; no firm D call. V was cut by 7 bases and J by 1 base, with 10 bases left in between. Germline V gene data show CDR1 as MNHEY and CDR2 as SVGEGT. The CDR3 length is 13 residues. The CDR3 region has the DNA TGTGCCAGCACCAATTATTGGAACACTGAAGCTTTCTTT. It encodes CASTNYWNTEAFF.

Points on this clonotype: A read error may explain this, as a much larger clone is one base away. This chain connects TRBV24-1 to TRBJ2-5; D might be TRBD1 (6 bases). CDR3 length: 14 amino acids. The germline V gene encodes CDR1 KGHDR and CDR2 SFDVKD. CDR3 protein: CATPGDTTQEAQYF. As DNA, the CDR3 is TGTGCCACCCCCGGGGACACGACCCAAGAGGCCCAGTACTTC.

This clonotype appeared many times. V usage is TRBV29-1 and J usage is TRBJ1-1; D gene uncertain. Trimming pared 6 bases from V and 1 base from J, leaving 12 bases between. The CDR3 is made up of 13 amino acids. Per germline, CDR1 SQVTM and CDR2 ANQGSEA. The CDR3 region has the DNA TGCAGCGTGGCCTCGATAGCGAACACTGAAGCTTTCTTT. This encodes CSVASIANTEAFF.

This clonotype was counted ten times or more. The chain couples TRBV5-6 to TRBJ2-7; D gene ambiguous. V lost 2 bases, J lost 2 bases, and 11 bases lay in between. The germline CDR1 and CDR2 sequences are SGHDT and YYEEEE. The CDR3 spans 14 residues. The CDR3 DNA reads TGTGCCAGCAGCTTCGGAGCTGGGGCCTACGAGCAGTACTTC. Its protein product is CASSFGAGAYEQYF.

The CDR3 coding sequence is TGCAGTGCTAGAGATCAGGCGGCAGGACAGGGGGGGGGTGAAAAACTGTTTTTT. Amino acids: CSARDQAAGQGGGEKLFF. J is TRBJ1-4 and V is TRBV20-1; TRBD1 matches 10 bases. After removal of 0 bases from V and 7 bases from J, the junction contained 14 bases not matched to a gene. This CDR3 spans 18 amino acids. Germline-derived CDR1 and CDR2 are DFQATT and SNEGSKA (reference sequence).